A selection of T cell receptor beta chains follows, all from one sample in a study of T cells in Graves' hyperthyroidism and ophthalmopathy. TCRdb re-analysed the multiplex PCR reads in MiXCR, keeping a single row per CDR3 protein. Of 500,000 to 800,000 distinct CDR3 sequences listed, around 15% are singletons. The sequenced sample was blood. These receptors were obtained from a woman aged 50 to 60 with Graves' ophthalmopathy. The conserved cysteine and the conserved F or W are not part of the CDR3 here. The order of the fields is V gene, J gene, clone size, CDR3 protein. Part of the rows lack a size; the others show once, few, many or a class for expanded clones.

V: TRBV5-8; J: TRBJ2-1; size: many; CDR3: ASSLRTGVYNEQF
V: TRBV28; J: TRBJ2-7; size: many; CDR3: ASSSGTGGYEQY
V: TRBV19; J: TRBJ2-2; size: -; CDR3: ASSIELANTGELF
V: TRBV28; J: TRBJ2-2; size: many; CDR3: ASSLGQGSGELF
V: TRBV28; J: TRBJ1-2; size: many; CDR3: ASSFPGNYGYT
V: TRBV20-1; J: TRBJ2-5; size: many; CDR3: SAGRGAEETQY
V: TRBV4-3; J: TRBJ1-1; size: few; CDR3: ASSQDKLGVGSTEAF
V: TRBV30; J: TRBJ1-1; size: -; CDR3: AWSQQGRGMNTEAF
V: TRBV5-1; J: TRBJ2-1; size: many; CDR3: ASSQPGHRNNEQF
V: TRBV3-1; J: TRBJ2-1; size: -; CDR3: ASSQEGTSGRRNYNEQF
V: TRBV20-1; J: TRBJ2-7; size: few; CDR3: SARDPWSGVVIEQY
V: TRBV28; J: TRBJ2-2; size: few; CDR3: ASNSLAGEGELF
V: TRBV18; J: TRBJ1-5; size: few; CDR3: ASSGATGANNQPQH
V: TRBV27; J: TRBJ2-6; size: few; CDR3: ASSLWGRSSGANVLT
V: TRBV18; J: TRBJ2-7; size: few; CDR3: ASSPGSSQYEQY
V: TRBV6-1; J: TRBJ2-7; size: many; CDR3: ASTPVGASYEQY
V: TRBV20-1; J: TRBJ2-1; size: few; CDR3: SATPGPGQF
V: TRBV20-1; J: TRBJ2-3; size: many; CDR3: SASSTSGTGDTQY
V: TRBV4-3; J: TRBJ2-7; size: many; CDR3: ASSQGPTAGQVGEQY
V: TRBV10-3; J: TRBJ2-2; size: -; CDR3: AISEATGELF
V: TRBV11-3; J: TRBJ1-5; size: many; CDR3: ASSLDSHSNQPQH
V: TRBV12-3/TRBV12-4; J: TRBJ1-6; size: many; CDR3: ASSLRGSPLH
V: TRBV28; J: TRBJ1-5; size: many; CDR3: ASSLRTGAYSNQPQH
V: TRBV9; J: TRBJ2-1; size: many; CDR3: ASSVGGGRSSYNEQF
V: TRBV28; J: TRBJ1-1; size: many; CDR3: ASSTYRRTNTEAF
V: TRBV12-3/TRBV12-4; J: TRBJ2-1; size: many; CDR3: ASNLGSSYNEQF
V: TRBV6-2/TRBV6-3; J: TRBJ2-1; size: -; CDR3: ASSRPGITYNEQF
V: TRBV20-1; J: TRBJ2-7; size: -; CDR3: SASRQKTSGRSYEQY
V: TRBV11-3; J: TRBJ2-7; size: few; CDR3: ASSLAGVNYEQY
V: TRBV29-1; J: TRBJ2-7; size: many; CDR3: SVGISGRTISYEQY
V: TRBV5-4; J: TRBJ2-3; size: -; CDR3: ASSPGTRVTDTQY
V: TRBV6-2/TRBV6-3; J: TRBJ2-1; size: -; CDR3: ASERGTSGRSEQF
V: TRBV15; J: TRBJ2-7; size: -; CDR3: ATSRVRGSYEQY
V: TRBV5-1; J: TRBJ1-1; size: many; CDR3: ASRLNMNTEAF
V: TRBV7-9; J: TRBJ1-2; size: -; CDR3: ASSLDEVPSRSYGYT
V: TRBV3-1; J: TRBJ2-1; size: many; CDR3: ASSQGRDRAYNEQF
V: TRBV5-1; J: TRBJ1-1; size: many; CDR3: ASSLSGVSGTEAF
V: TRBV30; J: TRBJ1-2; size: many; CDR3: AWSVEGHLYGYT
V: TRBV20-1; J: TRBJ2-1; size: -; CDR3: SARDQGGINEQF
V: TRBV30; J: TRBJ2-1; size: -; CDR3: AWSATLGGRYNEQF
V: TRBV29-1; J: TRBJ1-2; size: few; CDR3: SVEDRQITAGQGASGYGYT
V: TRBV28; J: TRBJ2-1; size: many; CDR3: ATTGQIEQF